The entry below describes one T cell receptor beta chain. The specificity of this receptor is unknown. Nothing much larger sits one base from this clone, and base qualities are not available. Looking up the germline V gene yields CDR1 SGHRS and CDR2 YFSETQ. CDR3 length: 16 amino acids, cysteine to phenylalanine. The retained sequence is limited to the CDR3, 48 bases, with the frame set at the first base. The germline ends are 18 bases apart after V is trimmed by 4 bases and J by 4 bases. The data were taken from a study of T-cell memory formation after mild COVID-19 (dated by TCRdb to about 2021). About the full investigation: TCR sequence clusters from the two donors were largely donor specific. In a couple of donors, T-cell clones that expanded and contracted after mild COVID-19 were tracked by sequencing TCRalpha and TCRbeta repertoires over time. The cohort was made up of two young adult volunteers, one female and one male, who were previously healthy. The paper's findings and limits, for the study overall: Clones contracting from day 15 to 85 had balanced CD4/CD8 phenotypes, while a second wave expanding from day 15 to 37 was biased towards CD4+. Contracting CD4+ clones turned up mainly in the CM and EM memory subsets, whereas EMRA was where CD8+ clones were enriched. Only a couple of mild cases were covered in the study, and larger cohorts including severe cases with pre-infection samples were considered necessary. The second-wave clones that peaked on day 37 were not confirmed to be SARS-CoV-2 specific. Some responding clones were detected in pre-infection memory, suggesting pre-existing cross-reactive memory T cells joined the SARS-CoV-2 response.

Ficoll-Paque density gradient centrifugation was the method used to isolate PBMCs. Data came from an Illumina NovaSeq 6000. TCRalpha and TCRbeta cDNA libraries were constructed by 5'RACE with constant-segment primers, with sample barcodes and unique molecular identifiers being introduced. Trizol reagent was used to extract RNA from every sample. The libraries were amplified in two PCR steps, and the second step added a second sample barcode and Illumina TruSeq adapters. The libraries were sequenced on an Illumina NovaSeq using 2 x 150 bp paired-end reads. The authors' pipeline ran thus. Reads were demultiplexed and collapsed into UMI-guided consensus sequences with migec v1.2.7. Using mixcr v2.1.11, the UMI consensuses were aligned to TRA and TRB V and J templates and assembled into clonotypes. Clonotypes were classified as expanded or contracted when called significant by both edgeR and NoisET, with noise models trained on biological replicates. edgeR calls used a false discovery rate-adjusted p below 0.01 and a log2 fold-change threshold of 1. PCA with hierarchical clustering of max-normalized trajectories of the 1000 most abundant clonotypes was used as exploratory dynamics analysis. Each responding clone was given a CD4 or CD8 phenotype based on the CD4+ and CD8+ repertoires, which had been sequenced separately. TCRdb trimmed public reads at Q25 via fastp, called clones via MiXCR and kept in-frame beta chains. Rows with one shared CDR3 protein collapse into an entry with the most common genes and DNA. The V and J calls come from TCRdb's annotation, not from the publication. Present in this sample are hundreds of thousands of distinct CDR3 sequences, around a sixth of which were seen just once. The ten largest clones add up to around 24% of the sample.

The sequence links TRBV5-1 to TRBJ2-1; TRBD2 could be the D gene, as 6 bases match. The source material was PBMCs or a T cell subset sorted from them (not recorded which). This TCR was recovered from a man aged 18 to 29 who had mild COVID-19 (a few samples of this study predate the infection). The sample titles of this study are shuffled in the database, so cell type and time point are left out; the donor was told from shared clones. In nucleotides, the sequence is TGCGCCAGCAGCCAGATCCCCGGGACTGCTTACAATGAGCAGTTCTTC. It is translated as CASSQIPGTAYNEQFF. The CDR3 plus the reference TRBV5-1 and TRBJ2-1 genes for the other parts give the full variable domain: KAGVTQTPRYLIKTRGQQVTLSCSPISGHRSVSWYQQTPGQGLQFLFEYFSETQRNKGNFPGRFSGRQFSNSRSEMNVSTLELGDSALYLCASSQIPGTAYNEQFFGPGTRLTVL.